This T cell receptor (beta chain) was found in a study of blood T cell repertoires in COVID-19. For the study at large: Collection of acute and convalescent COVID-19 samples took place in the United States, Italy and Spain. T cells, B-cell-depleted T cells, or PBMCs provided the cDNA or gDNA that served as material.

In the original analysis: Amplification from reference gene primers served as the basis for estimated nucleated cell counts. Measured with immunoSEQ multiplex PCR; TCRdb has only the in-frame clones, and not every one. Clone size and V and J calls were adopted from that table, with D and trimming inferred from the DNA. This table has roughly 230,000 clones, around 90% appearing once. This CDR3 spans 11 amino acids. Trimming took off 0 bases at V and 10 bases at J, with 9 bases between the two ends. Germline CDR1 is GTSNPN and CDR2 is SVGIG (reference sequence). The TCR was taken from a human donor in a cohort sampled during active COVID-19. V and J are TRBV30 and TRBJ1-1; D not resolved. Sample: peripheral blood. The CDR3 sequence is CAWSVPGSAFF. The CDR3 coding sequence is TGTGCCTGGAGTGTCCCAGGTTCAGCTTTCTTT.